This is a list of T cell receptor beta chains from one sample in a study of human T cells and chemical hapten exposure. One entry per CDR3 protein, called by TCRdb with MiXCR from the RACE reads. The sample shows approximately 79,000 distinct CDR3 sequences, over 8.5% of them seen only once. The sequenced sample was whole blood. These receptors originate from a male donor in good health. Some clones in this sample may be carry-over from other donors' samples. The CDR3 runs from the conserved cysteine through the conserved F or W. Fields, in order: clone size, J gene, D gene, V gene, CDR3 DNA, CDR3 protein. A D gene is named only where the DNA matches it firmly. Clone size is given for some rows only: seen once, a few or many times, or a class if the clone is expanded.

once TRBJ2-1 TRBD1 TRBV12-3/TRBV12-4 TGTGCCAGCGGGACAGGGTCCTACAATGAGCAGTTCTTC CASGTGSYNEQFF
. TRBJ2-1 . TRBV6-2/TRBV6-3 TGTGCCAGCAGTTACGGCGGGTCCTACAATGAGCAGTTCTTC CASSYGGSYNEQFF
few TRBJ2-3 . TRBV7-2 TGTGCCAGCAGCTTAGGACTAAGCCCTAGCACAGATACGCAGTATTTT CASSLGLSPSTDTQYF
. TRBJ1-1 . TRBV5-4 TGTGCCAGCAGCTTGGCCGGGGGGCTTGAAGCTTTCTTT CASSLAGGLEAFF
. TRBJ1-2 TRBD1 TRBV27 TGTGCCAGCAGTTTCAGTACAGGGGGCTCGGGCTACACCTTC CASSFSTGGSGYTF
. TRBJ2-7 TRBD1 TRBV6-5 TGTGCCAGCAGTTCTACTAGACCGGGACAGGGGGCCTACGAGCAGTACTTC CASSSTRPGQGAYEQYF
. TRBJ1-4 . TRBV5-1 TGCGCCAGCAGCTTTGACCCAACGCGGCATCGAGAAAAACTGTTTTTT CASSFDPTRHREKLFF
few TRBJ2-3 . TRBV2 TGTGCCAGCAGTGAACCGCGCGGCGGAACAGATACGCAGTATTTT CASSEPRGGTDTQYF
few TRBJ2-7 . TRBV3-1 TGTGCCAGCAGCCAAGATCTCGTGGAAGGTGCCGAGCAGTACTTC CASSQDLVEGAEQYF
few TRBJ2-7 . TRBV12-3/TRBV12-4 TGTGCCAGCACCCTTAAGGGGTCGGAAAAAGGGCAGTACTTC CASTLKGSEKGQYF
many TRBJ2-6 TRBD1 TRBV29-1 TGCAGCGTGAGGAAGGGGGCCTCTGGGGCCAACGTCCTGACTTTC CSVRKGASGANVLTF
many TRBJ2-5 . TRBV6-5 TGTGCCAGCAGTTACCGCGGCGGGGAGACCCAGTACTTC CASSYRGGETQYF
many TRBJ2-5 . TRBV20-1 TGCAGTGCTAGAGATGGGAGCCAGCAAGAGACCCAGTACTTC CSARDGSQQETQYF
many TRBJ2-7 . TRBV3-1 TGTGCCAGCAGCCAAGTGATCGGGGCGACCTACGAGCAGTACTTC CASSQVIGATYEQYF
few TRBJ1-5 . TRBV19 TGTGCCAGTAGTATAGAAGAGGGTCTGGGCGGCAATCAGCCCCAGCATTTT CASSIEEGLGGNQPQHF
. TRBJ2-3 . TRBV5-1 TGCGCCAGCAGCTTGGGCCTTACAGGGTTTACAGATACGCAGTATTTT CASSLGLTGFTDTQYF
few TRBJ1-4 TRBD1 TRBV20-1 TGCAGTGCTCGGACAGGGCTTTGGGAAAAACTGTTTTTT CSARTGLWEKLFF
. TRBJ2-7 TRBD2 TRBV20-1 TGCAGTGCTAGGGGGGGGACCTCCTACGAGCAGTACTTC CSARGGTSYEQYF